The table lists the clone carrying this TCR beta chain with many counts. Germline-derived CDR1 and CDR2 are SGHRS and YFSETQ. V was clipped by 4 bases and J by 3 bases; unmatched bases: 9. This CDR3 has 16 amino acids. This sample was taken from a study of T cells after yellow fever vaccination. Using its own MiXCR run on the 5' RACE reads, TCRdb lists one record per CDR3 protein. The table shows hundreds of thousands of distinct CDR3 sequences, with roughly 8.7% occurring only once. The V gene is TRBV5-1, the J gene TRBJ2-2, with TRBD1 matching 7 bases. This TCR was sampled from a man in his late teens or twenties who received the YFV17D yellow fever vaccine. The sequenced sample was PBMCs, obtained on the day of the first yellow fever vaccination. The CDR3 region has the DNA TGCGCCAGCAGCATCCGGACAGGTGGGGACACCGGGGAGCTGTTTTTT. Amino acids: CASSIRTGGDTGELFF.